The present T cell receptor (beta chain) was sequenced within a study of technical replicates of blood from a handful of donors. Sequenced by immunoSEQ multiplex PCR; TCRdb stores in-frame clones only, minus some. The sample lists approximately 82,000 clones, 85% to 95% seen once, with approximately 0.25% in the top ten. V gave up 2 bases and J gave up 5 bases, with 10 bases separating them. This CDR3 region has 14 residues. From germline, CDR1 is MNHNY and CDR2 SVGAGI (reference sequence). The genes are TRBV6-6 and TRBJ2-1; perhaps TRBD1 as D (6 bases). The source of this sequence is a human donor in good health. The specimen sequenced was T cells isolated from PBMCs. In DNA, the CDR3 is TGTGCCAGCAGTTACCCCGACAGGCACAATGAGCAGTTCTTC. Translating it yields CASSYPDRHNEQFF.